One and the same sample provided the 17 T cell receptor beta chains below, sequenced in a study of blood T cell repertoires in COVID-19. Repertoires were generated with immunoSEQ multiplex PCR, while TCRdb's copy carries only in-frame clones and drops some. Of some 300,000 clones detected, more than 75% appear once; the ten largest clones hold over 2%. Sequencing was done on a sample of PBMCs or T cells enriched from blood (not recorded which). These receptors came from a woman aged 55-70 years in a cohort exposed to, infected with or recovered from COVID-19 (not recorded which).

The chain couples TRBV6-5 to TRBJ2-1, with TRBD2 as a possible D gene (6 bases). The CDR3 length is 15 residues. The ends were cut back, 6 bases at V and 2 bases at J, with 14 bases in the middle. CDR1 is MNHEY and CDR2 is SVGAGI in the germline V gene. CDR3: CASSLGSGTYNEQFF. Here the CDR3 DNA reads TGTGCCAGCAGCCTGGGTAGCGGAACCTACAATGAGCAGTTCTTC.

The chain recombines TRBV2 with TRBJ2-5; D is unresolved. Deletions cut 1 base from V and 1 base from J, with 7 bases between. CDR3 length: 14 amino acids. CDR1 and CDR2 from the germline V gene are SNHLY and FYNNEI. The CDR3 loop reads CASSEVRSQETQYF. DNA of the CDR3: TGTGCCAGCAGTGAAGTCCGCAGCCAAGAGACCCAGTACTTC.

The chain joins TRBV4-1 to TRBJ2-1; TRBD2 matches 10 bases. The trim removed 1 base at V and 4 bases at J, leaving 4 bases unmatched. The CDR3 covers 16 residues. In germline, CDR1 is MGHRA, CDR2 YSYEKL. The DNA for the CDR3 is TGCGCCAGCAGCCAAGCGGGGACTAGCGAATACAATGAGCAGTTCTTC. This translates into CASSQAGTSEYNEQFF.

The rearrangement links TRBV28 to TRBJ1-4; a weak D match, TRBD1 (6 bases). The germline V gene encodes CDR1 MDHEN and CDR2 SYDVKM. Trimming took off 6 bases at V and 0 bases at J, with 11 bases between the two ends. This CDR3 is 15 amino acids long. As DNA, the CDR3 is TGTGCCAGCAGCCAGGGGTCTGCAACTAATGAAAAACTGTTTTTT. The encoded protein is CASSQGSATNEKLFF.

V is TRBV7-9 and J is TRBJ2-3, with 8 bases fitting TRBD2. The V gene's germline CDR1 is SEHNR and CDR2 FQNEAQ (reference sequence). The CDR3 extends over 16 amino acids. After removal of 4 bases from V and 1 base from J, the junction contained 7 bases not matched to a gene. The CDR3 region has the DNA TGTGCCAGCAGCTCGGGGGCGGGAGGCCGCACAGATACGCAGTATTTT. Translating gives CASSSGAGGRTDTQYF.

A single count supports this clone. The V and J genes are TRBV7-2 and TRBJ1-2; D call uncertain. The CDR3 sequence is 15 residues long. Per the germline V gene, CDR1 is SGHTA and CDR2 is FQGNSA. Trimming removed 7 bases at V and 5 bases at J, with 20 bases between. The CDR3 region has the DNA TGTGCCAGCACCCCCGTTTTGAGGGCGGGGTATGGCTACACCTTC. It is translated as CASTPVLRAGYGYTF.

The V and J genes are TRBV2 and TRBJ2-7; 10 bases agree with TRBD1. V lost 6 bases and J lost 1; bases outside the gene matches: 3. The CDR3 contains 14 residues. Germline values: CDR1 SNHLY, CDR2 FYNNEI. The chain's CDR3 is CASRDRGVSYEQYF. CDR3 DNA: TGTGCCAGCAGGGACAGGGGGGTATCCTACGAGCAGTACTTC.

This chain uses TRBV3-1 (or the pseudogene TRBV3-2) with TRBJ1-4; D may be TRBD1 (5 bases). The CDR3 spans 15 residues. The germline gives CDR1 LGHDT, CDR2 YNNKEL (reference sequence). Trimming shortened V by 3 bases and J by 8 bases, and 16 bases separated the two germline ends. The DNA of the CDR3 is TGTGCCAGCAGCCATCCTCGGACATCGGGCGAAAAACTGTTTTTT. It yields the protein CASSHPRTSGEKLFF.

This clone was seen once. V is TRBV11-3 and J is TRBJ2-7; a weak D match, TRBD2 (5 bases). The CDR3 runs 13 residues. Between the trimmed V and J ends, which lost 3 bases and 4 bases, there was a span of 10 bases. Germline CDR1 SGHNT, CDR2 YENEEA. The CDR3 DNA follows: TGTGCCAGCAGCTTGTACCGGGAATACGAGCAGTACTTC. Protein sequence: CASSLYREYEQYF.

The chain employs TRBV13 and TRBJ1-1, with 8 bases that match TRBD1. The CDR3 extends over 18 amino acids. Germline V CDR1 and CDR2: PRHDT, FYEKMQ (reference sequence). V gave up 3 bases and J gave up 3 bases; unmatched junction bases: 15. CDR3 sequence: CASSFLPKSGGTDTEAFF. The CDR3 DNA reads TGTGCCAGCAGCTTTTTACCAAAGTCAGGGGGCACGGACACTGAAGCTTTCTTT.

The chain links TRBV11-2 to TRBJ2-3; D is uncertain. V was shortened by 4 bases and J by 2 bases, with 10 bases between the two germline ends. In germline, CDR1 is SGHAT, CDR2 FQNNGV. The CDR3 has 14 residues. CDR3 residues: CASSSISHTDTQYF. CDR3 in DNA: TGTGCCAGCAGCTCCATTTCCCACACAGATACGCAGTATTTT. Combining the CDR3 with reference TRBV11-2 and TRBJ2-3 gives the whole variable domain EAGVAQSPRYKIIEKRQSVAFWCNPISGHATLYWYQQILGQGPKLLIQFQNNGVVDDSQLPKDRFSAERLKGVDSTLKIQPAKLEDSAVYLCASSSISHTDTQYFGPGTRLTVL.

CDR3 amino acids: CASSQGGEVAGVRRTGELFF. The CDR3 region has the DNA TGCGCCAGCAGCCAGGGGGGGGAGGTAGCGGGAGTCCGGCGGACCGGGGAGCTGTTTTTT. The chain uses TRBV4-1 and TRBJ2-2; 9 bases agree with TRBD2. Trimming at V came to 3 bases and at J to 5 bases, leaving 19 bases not matched to a gene. The germline V gene has CDR1 MGHRA and CDR2 YSYEKL. CDR3 size: 20 residues.

The rearrangement joins TRBV9 to TRBJ2-4; 7 nucleotides align to TRBD2. The junction had 5 bases not matched to a gene; V was cut back by 4 bases and J by 1 base. CDR3 size: 15 residues. The germline gives CDR1 SGDLS, CDR2 YYNGEE. CDR3: CASSSRGDAKNIQYF. The CDR3 DNA sequence: TGTGCCAGCAGCAGCCGGGGGGACGCCAAAAACATTCAGTACTTC.

The chain recombines TRBV6-1 with TRBJ2-7; D gene ambiguous. The V end lost 6 bases, the J end lost 2 bases, and 8 bases lay between the germline ends. CDR1 and CDR2 from the germline V gene are MNHNS and SASEGT. This CDR3 is 12 amino acids long. CDR3 coding DNA: TGTGCCAGCAGCGAACAGACCTACGAGCAGTACTTC. Protein product: CASSEQTYEQYF.

The V call is TRBV4-1, the J call TRBJ1-1; 7 positions match TRBD1. CDR1 and CDR2 (germline): MGHRA, YSYEKL. Trimming at V came to 0 bases and at J to 0 bases, leaving 4 bases not matched to a gene. This CDR3 comprises 16 residues. This chain's CDR3 is CASSQDPGTVNTEAFF. The CDR3 DNA reads as TGCGCCAGCAGCCAAGACCCCGGGACAGTGAACACTGAAGCTTTCTTT.

This chain connects TRBV5-1 to TRBJ2-5; TRBD2 matches at 9 bases. The CDR3 consists of 15 residues. Looked up from germline, CDR1 is SGHRS and CDR2 is YFSETQ. J gave up 2 bases and V 4 bases, and 6 bases lay outside the gene matches. The CDR3, as DNA: TGCGCCAGCAGCCCTATAGCGGGGGCACAAGAGACCCAGTACTTC. Amino acids: CASSPIAGAQETQYF.

This clone has only a few counts. This rearrangement joins TRBV28 to TRBJ2-3, with D maybe TRBD2 (5 bases). V was clipped by 6 bases and J by 6 bases, with 10 bases between them. The germline V gene has CDR1 MDHEN and CDR2 SYDVKM. This CDR3 has 12 residues. CDR3 amino acids: CASSTGGDTQYF. The DNA for the CDR3 is TGTGCCAGCAGCACGGGCGGGGATACGCAGTATTTT.